This T cell receptor (beta chain) was identified during a study of PD-L1 blockade in urothelial cancer. Study background: Once treatment had started, blood was analyzed at 3 weeks (second dose) and again at 6 weeks. Blood samples had a median of around 150,000 T cells.

Notes on this clone: Its matching antigen is unknown.

Sample time point: pretreatment peripheral blood. Study results and caveats: When measured at 3 weeks, tumor-associated blood clones expanded more in durable-benefit patients.

Every PCR was spiked with synthetic TCR analog templates. Libraries were prepared by immunoSEQ multiplex PCR; TCRdb keeps only in-frame clonotypes and omits some of them. The sample shows about 93,000 clones, around 90% of them seen only once. The CDR3 consists of 15 residues. Trimming removed 4 bases at V and 0 bases at J, with 11 bases between. Per germline, CDR1 SGHTA and CDR2 FQGNSA. This chain joins TRBV7-2 and TRBJ2-3; D might be TRBD1 (6 bases). The sample was PBMCs, taken around atezolizumab (anti-PD-L1) treatment. The clonotype comes from a man in his sixties with urothelial cancer. This CDR3 is CASSSWTASTDTQYF. The CDR3 bases are TGTGCCAGCAGCTCGTGGACAGCAAGCACAGATACGCAGTATTTT.